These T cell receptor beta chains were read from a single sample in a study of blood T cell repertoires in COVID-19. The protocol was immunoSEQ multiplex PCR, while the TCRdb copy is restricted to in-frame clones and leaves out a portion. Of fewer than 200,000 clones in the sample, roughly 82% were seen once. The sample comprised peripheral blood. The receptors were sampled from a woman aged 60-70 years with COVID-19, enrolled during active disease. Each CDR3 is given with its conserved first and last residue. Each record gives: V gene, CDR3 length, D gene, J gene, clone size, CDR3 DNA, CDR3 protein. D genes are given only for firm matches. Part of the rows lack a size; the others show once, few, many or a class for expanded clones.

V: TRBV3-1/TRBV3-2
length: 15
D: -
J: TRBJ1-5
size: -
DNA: TGTGCCAGCAGCCAAGGTATAGGGGGTTTACAGCCCCAGCATTTT
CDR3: CASSQGIGGLQPQHF

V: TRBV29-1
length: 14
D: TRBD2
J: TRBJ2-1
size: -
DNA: TGCAGCGTTGTCGGGACTAGCGGGAGCAATGAGCAGTTCTTC
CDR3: CSVVGTSGSNEQFF

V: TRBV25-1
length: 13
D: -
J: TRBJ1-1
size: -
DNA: TGTGCCAGCCGACGGGGGACCCCGGGGGAAGCTTTCTTT
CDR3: CASRRGTPGEAFF

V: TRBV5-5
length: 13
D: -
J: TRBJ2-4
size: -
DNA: TGTGCCAGCAGCTTGGCAGGGAAAAACATTCAGTACTTC
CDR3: CASSLAGKNIQYF

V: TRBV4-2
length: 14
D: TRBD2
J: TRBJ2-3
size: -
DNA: TGTGCCAGCAGCCGGGGACTAGCGGAAGATACGCAGTATTTT
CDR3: CASSRGLAEDTQYF

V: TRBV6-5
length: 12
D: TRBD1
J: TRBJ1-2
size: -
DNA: TGTGCCAGCAGCCGGACAGGGGAAGTCTACACCTTC
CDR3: CASSRTGEVYTF

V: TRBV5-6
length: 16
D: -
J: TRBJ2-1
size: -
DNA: TGTGCCAGCAGCTTGGCCGATAGGGGGAGGGGCAATGAGCAGTTCTTC
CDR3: CASSLADRGRGNEQFF

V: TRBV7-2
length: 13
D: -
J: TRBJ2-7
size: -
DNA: TGTGCCAGCAGCTTAGTTCCCGGTTGGGAGCAGTACTTC
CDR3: CASSLVPGWEQYF

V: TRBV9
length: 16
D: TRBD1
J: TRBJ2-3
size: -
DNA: TGTGCCAGCAGCCTCAACAGGGGGCGTGATTCAGATACGCAGTATTTT
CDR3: CASSLNRGRDSDTQYF

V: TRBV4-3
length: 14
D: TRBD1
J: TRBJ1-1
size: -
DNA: TGCGCCAGCAGCCAAGACAGGGGGCTGACTGAAGCTTTCTTT
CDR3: CASSQDRGLTEAFF

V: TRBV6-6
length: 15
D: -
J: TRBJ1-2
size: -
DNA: TGTGCCAGCAGCCACCGGGGAGGGATTGGCTATGGCTACACCTTC
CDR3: CASSHRGGIGYGYTF

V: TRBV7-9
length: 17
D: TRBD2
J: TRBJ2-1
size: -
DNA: TGTGCCAGCAGCTTAGGGGGACTAGCGGGATACTTAAACGAGCAGTTCTTC
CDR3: CASSLGGLAGYLNEQFF

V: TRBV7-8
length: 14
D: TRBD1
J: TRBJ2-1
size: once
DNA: TGTGCCAGCAGCTCGGACAGGGGCAGGAATGAGCAGTTCTTC
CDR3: CASSSDRGRNEQFF

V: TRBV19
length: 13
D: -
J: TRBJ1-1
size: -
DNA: TGTGCCAGTAGCGGACAGATGAACACTGAAGCTTTCTTT
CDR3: CASSGQMNTEAFF

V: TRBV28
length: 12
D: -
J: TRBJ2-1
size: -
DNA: TGTGCCAGCAGCCCCGCCTACAATGAGCAGTTCTTC
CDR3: CASSPAYNEQFF

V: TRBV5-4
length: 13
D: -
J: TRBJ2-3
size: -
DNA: TGTGCCAGCAACAGAAAGGGGACAGATACGCAGTATTTT
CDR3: CASNRKGTDTQYF

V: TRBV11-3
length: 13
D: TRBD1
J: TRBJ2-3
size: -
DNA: TGTGCCACCAGCACAGGGGTAGGGGATACGCAGTATTTT
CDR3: CATSTGVGDTQYF

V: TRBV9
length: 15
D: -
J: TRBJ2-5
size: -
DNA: TGTGCCAGCAGCGGGGGAACAGGGCCCCAAGAGACCCAGTACTTC
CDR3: CASSGGTGPQETQYF

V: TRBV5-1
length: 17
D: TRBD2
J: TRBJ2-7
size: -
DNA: TGCGCCAGCAGCGTCTCCGGGACTAGCGGGAGTGTTCACGAGCAGTACTTC
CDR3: CASSVSGTSGSVHEQYF

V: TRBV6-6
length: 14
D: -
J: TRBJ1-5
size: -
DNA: TGTGCCAGCTGTATGGGGGCATCACGACAGCCCCAGCATTTT
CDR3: CASCMGASRQPQHF

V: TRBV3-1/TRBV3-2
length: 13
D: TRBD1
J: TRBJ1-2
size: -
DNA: TGTGCCAGCAGCCTACGACAGGGGCATGGCTACACCTTC
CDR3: CASSLRQGHGYTF

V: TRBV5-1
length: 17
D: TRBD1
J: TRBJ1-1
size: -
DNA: TGCGCCAGCAGCTTGGGTGAGGGACAGATGTCGAACACTGAAGCTTTCTTT
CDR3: CASSLGEGQMSNTEAFF

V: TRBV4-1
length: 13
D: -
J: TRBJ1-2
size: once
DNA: TGCGCCAGCAGCCAGGGAGGAAAGTATGGCTACACCTTC
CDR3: CASSQGGKYGYTF

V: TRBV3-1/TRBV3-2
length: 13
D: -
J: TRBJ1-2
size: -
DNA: TGTGCCAGTGGACACAAGGGAATGGGGGGCTACACCTTC
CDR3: CASGHKGMGGYTF

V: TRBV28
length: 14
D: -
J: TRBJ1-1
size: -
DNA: TGTGCCAGCAGTCTCCCCGGGGTGAACACTGAAGCTTTCTTT
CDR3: CASSLPGVNTEAFF

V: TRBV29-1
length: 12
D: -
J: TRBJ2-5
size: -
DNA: TGCAGCGTTGGAGGGAGTGGGGAGACCCAGTACTTC
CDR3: CSVGGSGETQYF

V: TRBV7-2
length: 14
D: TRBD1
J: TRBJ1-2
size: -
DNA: TGTGCCAGCAGCCCCCCACCGGGACAGGGGGTAATAACCTTC
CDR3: CASSPPPGQGVITF

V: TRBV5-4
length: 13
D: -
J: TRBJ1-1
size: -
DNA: TGTGCCAGCAGCTCGGTCATGAACACTGAAGCTTTCTTT
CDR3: CASSSVMNTEAFF

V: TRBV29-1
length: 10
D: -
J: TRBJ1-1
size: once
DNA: TGCAGCGTTTATAACACTGAAGCTTTCTTT
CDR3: CSVYNTEAFF

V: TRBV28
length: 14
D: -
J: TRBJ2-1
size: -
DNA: TGTGCCAGCGAACGACCGGGGAGCTACAATGAGCAGTTCTTC
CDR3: CASERPGSYNEQFF

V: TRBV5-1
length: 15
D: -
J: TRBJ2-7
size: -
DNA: TGCGCCAGCAGCTTGATTAGCGGAGGCCCCTACGAGCAGTACTTC
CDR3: CASSLISGGPYEQYF